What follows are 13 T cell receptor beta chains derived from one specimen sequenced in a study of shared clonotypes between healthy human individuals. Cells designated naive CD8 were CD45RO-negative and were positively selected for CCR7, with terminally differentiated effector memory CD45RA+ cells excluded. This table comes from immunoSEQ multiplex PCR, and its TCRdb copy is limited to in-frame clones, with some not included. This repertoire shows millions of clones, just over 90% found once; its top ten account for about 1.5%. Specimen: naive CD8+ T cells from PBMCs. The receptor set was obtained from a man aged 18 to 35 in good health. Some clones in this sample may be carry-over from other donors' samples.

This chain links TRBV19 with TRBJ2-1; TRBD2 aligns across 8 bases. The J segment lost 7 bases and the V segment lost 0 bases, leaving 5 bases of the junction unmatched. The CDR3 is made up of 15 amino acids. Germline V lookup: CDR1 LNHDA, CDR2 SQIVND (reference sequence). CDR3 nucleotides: TGTGCCAGTAGTATAGACGGGAGGGCCGTGAATGAGCAGTTCTTC. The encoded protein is CASSIDGRAVNEQFF. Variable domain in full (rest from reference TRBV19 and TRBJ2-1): DGGITQSPKYLFRKEGQNVTLSCEQNLNHDAMYWYRQDPGQGLRLIYYSQIVNDFQKGDIAEGYSVSREKKESFPLTVTSAQKNPTAFYLCASSIDGRAVNEQFFGPGTRLTVL.

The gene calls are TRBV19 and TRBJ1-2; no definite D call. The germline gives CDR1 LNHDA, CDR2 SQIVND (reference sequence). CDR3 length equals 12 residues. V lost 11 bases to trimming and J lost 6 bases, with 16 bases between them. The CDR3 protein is CASNLGVDGYTF. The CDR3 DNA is TGTGCCTCCAATCTGGGAGTAGATGGCTACACCTTC.

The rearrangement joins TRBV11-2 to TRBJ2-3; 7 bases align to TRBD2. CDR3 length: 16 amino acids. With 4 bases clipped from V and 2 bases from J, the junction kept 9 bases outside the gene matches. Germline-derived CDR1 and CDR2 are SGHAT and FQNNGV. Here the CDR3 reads CASSSRHAGDTDTQYF. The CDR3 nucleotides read TGTGCCAGCAGCTCCAGACACGCGGGGGACACAGATACGCAGTATTTT.

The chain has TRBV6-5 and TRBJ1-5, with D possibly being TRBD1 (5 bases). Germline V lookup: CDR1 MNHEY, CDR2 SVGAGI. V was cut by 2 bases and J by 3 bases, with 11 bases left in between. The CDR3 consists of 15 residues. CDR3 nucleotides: TGTGCCAGCAGTTACGGTCCGGGACTCAATCAGCCCCAGCATTTT. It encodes CASSYGPGLNQPQHF.

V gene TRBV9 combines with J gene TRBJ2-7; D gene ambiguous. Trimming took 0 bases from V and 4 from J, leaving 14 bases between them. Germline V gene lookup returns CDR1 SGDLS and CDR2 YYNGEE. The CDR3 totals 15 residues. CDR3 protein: CASSVEPASFYEQYF. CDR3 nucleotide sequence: TGTGCCAGCAGCGTAGAGCCAGCCTCTTTTTACGAGCAGTACTTC.

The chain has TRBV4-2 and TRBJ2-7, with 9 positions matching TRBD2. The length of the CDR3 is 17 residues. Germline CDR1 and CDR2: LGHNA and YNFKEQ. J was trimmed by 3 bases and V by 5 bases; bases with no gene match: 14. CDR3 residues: CASSGPPGVAGDYEQYF. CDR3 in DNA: TGTGCCAGCAGCGGACCCCCTGGGGTAGCGGGAGACTACGAGCAGTACTTC.

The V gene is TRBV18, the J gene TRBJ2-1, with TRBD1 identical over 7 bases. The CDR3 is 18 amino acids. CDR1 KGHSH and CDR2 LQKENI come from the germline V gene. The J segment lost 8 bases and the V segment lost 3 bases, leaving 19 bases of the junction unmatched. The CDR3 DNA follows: TGTGCCAGCTCACCTGAGGATACCTCAGGGACAGATTTCGATGAGCAGTTCTTC. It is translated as CASSPEDTSGTDFDEQFF.

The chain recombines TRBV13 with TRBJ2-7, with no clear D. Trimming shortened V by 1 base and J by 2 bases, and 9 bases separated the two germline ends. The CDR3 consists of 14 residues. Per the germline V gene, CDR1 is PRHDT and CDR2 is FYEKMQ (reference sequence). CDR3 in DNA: TGTGCCAGCAGCTTAGAGTCCCGTACCTACGAGCAGTACTTC. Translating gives CASSLESRTYEQYF.

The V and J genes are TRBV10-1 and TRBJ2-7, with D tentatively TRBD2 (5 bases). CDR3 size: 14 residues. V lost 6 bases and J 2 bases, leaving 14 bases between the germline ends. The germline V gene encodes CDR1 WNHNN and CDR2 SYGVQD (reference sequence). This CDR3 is CASRDSRGPYEQYF. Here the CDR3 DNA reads TGCGCCAGCAGGGACTCACGCGGGCCCTACGAGCAGTACTTC.

The CDR3 loop is CASSEPLWRDSNREQYEQYF. In DNA form, the CDR3 reads TGTGCCAGCAGTGAACCTCTGTGGCGGGACAGCAACCGGGAACAATACGAGCAGTACTTC. This rearrangement joins TRBV6-1 to TRBJ2-7; possible D gene TRBD1, 7 bases. The CDR3 length is 20 residues. Between the trimmed V and J ends, which lost 2 bases and 4 bases, there was a span of 30 bases. Per germline, CDR1 MNHNS and CDR2 SASEGT.

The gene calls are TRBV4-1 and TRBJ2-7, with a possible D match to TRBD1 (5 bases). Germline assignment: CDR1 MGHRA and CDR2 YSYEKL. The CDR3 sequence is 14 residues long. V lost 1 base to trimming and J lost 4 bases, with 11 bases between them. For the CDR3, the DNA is TGCGCCAGCAGCCAAGGACTGGGGCTGTACGAGCAGTACTTC. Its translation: CASSQGLGLYEQYF.

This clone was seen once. The CDR3 DNA reads as TGTGCCAGCAAGTGGGTCCACGGGTCTGAGCAGTTCTTC. Protein product: CASKWVHGSEQFF. The V and J genes are TRBV27 and TRBJ2-1; D unresolved. The CDR3 contains 13 residues. Between the trimmed V and J ends, which lost 7 bases and 9 bases, there was a span of 16 bases. Germline CDR1 and CDR2: MNHEY and SMNVEV (reference sequence).

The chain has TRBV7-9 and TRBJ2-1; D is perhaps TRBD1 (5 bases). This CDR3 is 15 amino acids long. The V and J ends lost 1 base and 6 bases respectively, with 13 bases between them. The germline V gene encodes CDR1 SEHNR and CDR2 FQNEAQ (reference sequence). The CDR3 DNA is TGTGCCAGCAGCTTAGAGTTAGGCAGGGTCAATGAGCAGTTCTTC. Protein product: CASSLELGRVNEQFF.